A selection of T cell receptor beta chains follows, all from one sample in a study of CXCR3-negative and CXCR3-positive naive CD8 T cells. TCRdb reprocessed the 5' RACE reads, with one entry per CDR3 protein and no DNA. Reported are about 82,000 distinct CDR3 sequences; the ten largest clones contain around 1%. Sequences were obtained from naive CXCR3- CD8+ T cells from blood. The receptors were sampled from a human donor in good health. Some clones in this sample may be carry-over from other donors' samples. Both conserved end residues are part of each CDR3.

j_call: TRBJ2-7; v_call: TRBV27; cdr3_aa: CASSPYRVKMDEQYF
j_call: TRBJ2-6; v_call: TRBV12-3/TRBV12-4; cdr3_aa: CAVRAGANVLTF
j_call: TRBJ2-1; v_call: TRBV19; cdr3_aa: CASSISYNEQFF
j_call: TRBJ1-1; v_call: TRBV5-1; cdr3_aa: CASSHGTGYSTEAFF
j_call: TRBJ2-7; v_call: TRBV29-1; cdr3_aa: CSVLNGVDRPYEQYF
j_call: TRBJ1-4; v_call: TRBV4-3; cdr3_aa: CASSQDRNLAPNVKLFF
j_call: TRBJ2-1; v_call: TRBV28; cdr3_aa: CASSLEQVNEQFF
j_call: TRBJ2-7; v_call: TRBV6-6; cdr3_aa: CASSYSIRDSNYEQYF
j_call: TRBJ2-3; v_call: TRBV6-2/TRBV6-3; cdr3_aa: CASSYSGQGPDTQYF
j_call: TRBJ1-5; v_call: TRBV7-2; cdr3_aa: CASSSRGGNQPQHF
j_call: TRBJ2-7; v_call: TRBV2; cdr3_aa: CATQQGPLWEQYF
j_call: TRBJ2-3; v_call: TRBV4-3; cdr3_aa: CASSQDLRGYGTDTQYF
j_call: TRBJ2-7; v_call: TRBV29-1; cdr3_aa: CSVATGIDYEQYF
j_call: TRBJ2-3; v_call: TRBV5-1; cdr3_aa: CASSLVGLRSTDTQYF
j_call: TRBJ2-4; v_call: TRBV12-3/TRBV12-4; cdr3_aa: CASSPGASGTGNHGAKNIQYF
j_call: TRBJ1-1; v_call: TRBV11-2; cdr3_aa: CASSIMGGNDKDTEAFF
j_call: TRBJ2-2; v_call: TRBV19; cdr3_aa: CASSMGTGELFF
j_call: TRBJ1-1; v_call: TRBV12-3/TRBV12-4; cdr3_aa: CASSDRGAEAFF
j_call: TRBJ2-7; v_call: TRBV29-1; cdr3_aa: CSVEGDRAYEQYF
j_call: TRBJ2-7; v_call: TRBV23-1; cdr3_aa: CADLLRPTSGSLFYEQYF
j_call: TRBJ2-7; v_call: TRBV6-2/TRBV6-3; cdr3_aa: CASSYAGEQYF
j_call: TRBJ1-1; v_call: TRBV29-1; cdr3_aa: CSAFTGGGEAFF
j_call: TRBJ1-1; v_call: TRBV7-3; cdr3_aa: CASSPMGGAEAFF
j_call: TRBJ1-5; v_call: TRBV28; cdr3_aa: CASSLLGADQPQHF
j_call: TRBJ2-3; v_call: TRBV11-2; cdr3_aa: CASSLDPTDTQYF
j_call: TRBJ2-3; v_call: TRBV29-1; cdr3_aa: CSVEEVGESTDTQYF
j_call: TRBJ1-2; v_call: TRBV20-1; cdr3_aa: CSAEPNSNYGYTF
j_call: TRBJ2-1; v_call: TRBV6-5; cdr3_aa: CASSYSQLAGSDSNEQFF
j_call: TRBJ2-1; v_call: TRBV7-9; cdr3_aa: CASSSPAVAGAIDNEQFF
j_call: TRBJ2-7; v_call: TRBV7-2; cdr3_aa: CATAITHEGYEQYF
j_call: TRBJ1-4; v_call: TRBV20-1; cdr3_aa: CSARPRGDEKLFF
j_call: TRBJ1-1; v_call: TRBV6-5; cdr3_aa: CASSWNRVGDTEAFF
j_call: TRBJ2-7; v_call: TRBV3-1; cdr3_aa: CASSHAYEQYF
j_call: TRBJ2-1; v_call: TRBV7-3; cdr3_aa: CASSLGPGNEQFF
j_call: TRBJ2-3; v_call: TRBV9; cdr3_aa: CASSTSLAGAGDTQYF
j_call: TRBJ2-4; v_call: TRBV29-1; cdr3_aa: CSAGEGSGDIQYF
j_call: TRBJ2-5; v_call: TRBV29-1; cdr3_aa: CSVEDFWNESETQYF
j_call: TRBJ1-5; v_call: TRBV19; cdr3_aa: CASSIRGFQPQHF
j_call: TRBJ2-1; v_call: TRBV3-1; cdr3_aa: CASSQDRGHHNEQFF
j_call: TRBJ1-1; v_call: TRBV12-3/TRBV12-4; cdr3_aa: CASSLSGTGIGTEAFF